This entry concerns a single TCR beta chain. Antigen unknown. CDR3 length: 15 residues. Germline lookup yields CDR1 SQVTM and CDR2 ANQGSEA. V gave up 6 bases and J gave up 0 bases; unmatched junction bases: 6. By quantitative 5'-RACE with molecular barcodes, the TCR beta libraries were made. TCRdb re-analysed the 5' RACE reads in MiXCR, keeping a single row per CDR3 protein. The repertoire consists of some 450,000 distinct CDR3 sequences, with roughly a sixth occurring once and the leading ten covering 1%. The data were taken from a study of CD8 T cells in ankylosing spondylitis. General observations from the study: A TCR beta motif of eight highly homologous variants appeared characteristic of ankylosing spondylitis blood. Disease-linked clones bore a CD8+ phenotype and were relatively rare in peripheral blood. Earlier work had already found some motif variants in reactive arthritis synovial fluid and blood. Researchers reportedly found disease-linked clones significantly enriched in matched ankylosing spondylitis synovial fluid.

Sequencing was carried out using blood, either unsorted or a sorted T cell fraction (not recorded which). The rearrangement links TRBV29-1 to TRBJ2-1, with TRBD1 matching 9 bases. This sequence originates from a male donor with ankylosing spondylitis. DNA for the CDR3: TGCAGCGTCGGCGGACAGGGGAGCTCCTACAATGAGCAGTTCTTC. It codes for CSVGGQGSSYNEQFF.